A single sample gave rise to the 29 T cell receptor beta chains below, sequenced in a study of T cell responses to AZD1222 COVID-19 vaccine. The data were produced by immunoSEQ multiplex PCR, yet TCRdb's version contains in-frame clones alone and is incomplete. This sample yields around 120,000 clones, of which around 94% are seen a single time; 1.6% belongs to the top ten. The sample here was peripheral blood, taken 28 days after the second AZD1222 dose. The receptor source for this set is an adult who received the AZD1222 COVID-19 vaccine.

The chain uses TRBV28 and TRBJ1-1; 8 positions agree with TRBD1. Per the germline V gene, CDR1 is MDHEN and CDR2 is SYDVKM. The CDR3 loop spans 16 amino acids. J gave up 5 bases and V 3 bases, and 11 bases lay outside the gene matches. The CDR3, as DNA: TGTGCCAGCAGTTTGGTGTCAGGGGGCGCGAAAACTGAAGCTTTCTTT. The encoded protein is CASSLVSGGAKTEAFF.

The chain combines TRBV19 with TRBJ2-5; D is perhaps TRBD2 (6 bases). The CDR3 has 15 residues. Germline V gene data show CDR1 as LNHDA and CDR2 as SQIVND (reference sequence). Between the trimmed V and J ends, which lost 3 bases and 1 base, there was a span of 12 bases. The CDR3: CASSISGRLQETQYF. The CDR3 nucleotides are TGTGCCAGTAGTATCTCCGGGAGACTCCAAGAGACCCAGTACTTC.

The chain couples TRBV30 to TRBJ2-5; the D gene is possibly TRBD2 (6 bases). CDR3 length: 14 residues. Germline CDR1 and CDR2: GTSNPN and SVGIG (reference sequence). V dropped 1 base and J dropped 1 base, with 10 bases sitting between them. This chain's CDR3 is CAWSGGGIQETQYF. For the CDR3, the DNA is TGTGCCTGGAGTGGGGGCGGGATCCAAGAGACCCAGTACTTC. The whole variable domain, filled in from reference TRBV30 and TRBJ2-5, reads SQTIHQWPATLVQPVGSPLSLECTVEGTSNPNLYWYRQAAGRGLQLLFYSVGIGQISSEVPQNLSASRPQDRQFILSSKKLLLSDSGFYLCAWSGGGIQETQYFGPGTRLLVL.

The rearrangement uses TRBV29-1 and TRBJ2-7; D not certain. The CDR3 extends over 11 amino acids. Germline CDR1 is SQVTM and CDR2 is ANQGSEA. V gave up 6 bases and J gave up 8 bases, with 14 bases separating them. CDR3 in amino acids: CSVNRNGQQYF. The DNA of the CDR3 is TGCAGCGTCAATCGCAATGGGCAGCAGTACTTC.

The chain is built from TRBV6-5 and TRBJ1-2, with D maybe TRBD1 (5 bases). The CDR3 has 15 amino acids. Trimming took off 2 bases at V and 4 bases at J, with 14 bases between the two ends. CDR1 and CDR2 (germline): MNHEY, SVGAGI. CDR3 amino acids: CASSYRKGGVYGYTF. CDR3 sequence (DNA): TGTGCCAGCAGTTACAGAAAGGGAGGGGTCTATGGCTACACCTTC.

The chain joins TRBV7-9 to TRBJ2-1; weak D call: TRBD1 (6 bases). V gave up 1 base and J gave up 8 bases, with 15 bases separating them. The CDR3 is 15 amino acids. Germline V lookup: CDR1 SEHNR, CDR2 FQNEAQ (reference sequence). As DNA, the CDR3 is TGTGCCAGCAGCTTAGTGGGGGCCAGTAGGGATGAGCAGTTCTTC. Its protein product is CASSLVGASRDEQFF.

This chain connects TRBV5-1 to TRBJ2-7; 12 bases are a match to TRBD2. In germline, CDR1 is SGHRS, CDR2 YFSETQ. V lost 0 bases, J lost 3 bases, and 1 base stayed unmatched. CDR3 length: 15 residues. The CDR3 loop reads CASSLELAGGYEQYF. CDR3 nucleotide sequence: TGCGCCAGCAGCTTGGAACTAGCGGGAGGCTACGAGCAGTACTTC.

This clone was found once. This chain links TRBV11-2 with TRBJ2-1, with 9 bases fitting TRBD1. The CDR3 has 13 amino acids. The V and J ends lost 0 bases and 15 bases, in that order; junction bases with no gene match: 6. Germline lookup yields CDR1 SGHAT and CDR2 FQNNGV. The CDR3 sequence: CASSLDRQGGSFF. The CDR3 nucleotides are TGTGCCAGCAGCTTAGATCGACAGGGGGGATCGTTCTTC.

The chain carries TRBV6-5 and TRBJ2-7; 11 nucleotides align to TRBD1. V shed 2 bases and J 6 bases; nucleotides not matched to a gene: 9. Per the germline V gene, CDR1 is MNHEY and CDR2 is SVGAGI. The CDR3 spans 16 residues. CDR3 DNA sequence: TGTGCCAGCAGTTACCTAGCGTCAGGGACAGGGGGCGAGCAGTACTTC. This sequence encodes CASSYLASGTGGEQYF.

This chain joins TRBV28 and TRBJ1-5, with a tentative D call TRBD1 (6 bases). Trimming removed 3 bases at V and 4 bases at J, with 13 bases between. The CDR3 extends over 15 amino acids. Germline V gene lookup returns CDR1 MDHEN and CDR2 SYDVKM. The CDR3 loop is CASSFWGAHNQPQHF. The CDR3 nucleotides are TGTGCCAGCAGTTTTTGGGGGGCCCATAATCAGCCCCAGCATTTT. Full variable domain (outside the CDR3, taken from reference TRBV28 and TRBJ1-5): DVKVTQSSRYLVKRTGEKVFLECVQDMDHENMFWYRQDPGLGLRLIYFSYDVKMKEKGDIPEGYSVSREKKERFSLILESASTNQTSMYLCASSFWGAHNQPQHFGDGTRLSIL.

The chain has TRBV7-3 and TRBJ1-2; no clear D gene. V was clipped by 5 bases and J by 2 bases, with 15 bases between them. The CDR3 length is 15 residues. Germline CDR1 is SGHTA and CDR2 is FQGTGA. In DNA form, the CDR3 reads TGTGCCAGCAGCCCCACGGGAGGGCAAAACTATGGCTACACCTTC. It specifies CASSPTGGQNYGYTF.

The chain employs TRBV7-9 and TRBJ1-2, with 7 bases aligning to TRBD1. Germline V gene data show CDR1 as SEHNR and CDR2 as FQNEAQ (reference sequence). The CDR3 loop spans 15 amino acids. V was pared by 4 bases and J by 8 bases, with 13 bases of the junction left unmatched. CDR3 in amino acids: CASSSVDRVLRGYTF. The CDR3, as DNA: TGTGCCAGCAGCTCCGTAGACAGGGTTTTGAGGGGCTACACCTTC.

The table lists this clone with a count of one. The rearrangement joins TRBV6-5 to TRBJ2-7; 7 bases are shared with TRBD2. Looked up from germline, CDR1 is MNHEY and CDR2 is SVGAGI. The J segment lost 5 bases and the V segment lost 5 bases, leaving 12 bases of the junction unmatched. This CDR3 contains 15 residues. This CDR3 is CASSRMGRAMDEQYF. The CDR3 coding sequence is TGTGCCAGCAGTCGAATGGGGAGGGCCATGGACGAGCAGTACTTC.

This clone was detected only a few times. This chain joins TRBV15 and TRBJ2-5, with D perhaps matching TRBD2 (6 bases). CDR3 size: 13 residues. The germline V gene encodes CDR1 LNHNV and CDR2 YYDKDF (reference sequence). V lost 4 bases, J lost 6 bases, and 12 bases lay in between. CDR3 bases: TGTGCCACCAGCACGGACGGAGGGCAGACCCAGTACTTC. Its protein product is CATSTDGGQTQYF.

This clone was detected only a few times. The rearrangement links TRBV5-1 to TRBJ2-7; TRBD1 matches at 7 bases. The V segment lost 3 bases and the J segment 3 bases; nucleotides outside the gene matches: 6. This CDR3 is built from 14 residues. Germline CDR1 and CDR2: SGHRS and YFSETQ. CDR3 coding DNA: TGCGCCAGCAGCTCCCGGGACAGATTCTACGAGCAGTACTTC. Its protein is CASSSRDRFYEQYF.

This chain links TRBV5-1 with TRBJ1-2; weak D call: TRBD1 (5 bases). Between the trimmed V and J ends, which lost 5 bases and 5 bases, there was a span of 13 bases. The CDR3 covers 13 residues. Per germline, CDR1 SGHRS and CDR2 YFSETQ. DNA of the CDR3: TGCGCCAGCAGTGTAGGGACGAGTTATGGCTACACCTTC. The encoded protein is CASSVGTSYGYTF.

Worth noting for this clone: At one end, the junction sequence differs from germline, possibly due to a read error. The chain is built from TRBV6-1 and TRBJ1-5; 8 positions agree with TRBD1. The V gene's germline CDR1 is MNHNS and CDR2 SASEGT. The CDR3 totals 15 residues. DNA of the CDR3: TGTGCCAGCAGAGAAGGACAGGGAGGGTATCAGCCCCAGCATTTT. Protein sequence: CASREGQGGYQPQHF.

The chain couples TRBV2 to TRBJ2-7; no clear D gene. V was clipped by 8 bases and J by 3 bases, with 11 bases between them. The CDR3 is 12 residues long. CDR1 is SNHLY, CDR2 FYNNEI, per germline. The CDR3 protein is CASEGSGYEQYF. CDR3 coding DNA: TGTGCCAGCGAAGGATCGGGCTACGAGCAGTACTTC.

The V and J genes are TRBV11-2 and TRBJ1-1, with 7 bases aligning to TRBD1. In germline, CDR1 is SGHAT, CDR2 FQNNGV. The CDR3 spans 13 residues. V gave up 2 bases and J gave up 5 bases; unmatched junction bases: 2. The DNA of the CDR3 is TGTGCCAGCAGCTTACAGGGGGTAACTGAAGCTTTCTTT. Amino acid sequence: CASSLQGVTEAFF.

As for this clone: The sample has other DNA sequences that encode this CDR3 too. CDR3 in amino acids: CASSPYTDTQYF. CDR3 coding DNA: TGTGCCAGCAGCCCCTACACAGATACGCAGTATTTT. V and J are TRBV7-2 and TRBJ2-3; no reliable D call. This CDR3 region has 12 residues. Between the trimmed V and J ends, which lost 5 bases and 2 bases, there was a span of 5 bases. Germline CDR1 is SGHTA and CDR2 is FQGNSA.

The J gene is TRBJ2-7, the V gene TRBV18; perhaps TRBD2 as D (5 bases). Germline assignment: CDR1 KGHSH and CDR2 LQKENI. V lost 5 bases and J lost 3, with 20 bases in between. The CDR3 extends over 16 amino acids. CDR3 sequence reads: CASSSTRTPVIYEQYF. Here the CDR3 DNA reads TGTGCCAGCTCATCAACTAGGACCCCTGTAATCTACGAGCAGTACTTC.

The genes are TRBV18 and TRBJ1-5; 10 bases agree with TRBD1. Per germline, CDR1 KGHSH and CDR2 LQKENI. CDR3 length equals 16 residues. Trimming removed 2 bases from V and 7 bases from J; junction bases left unmatched: 8. DNA for the CDR3: TGTGCCAGCTCACCAAGGGGGGACAGGGGAGAACAGCCCCAGCATTTT. This sequence encodes CASSPRGDRGEQPQHF.

The chain combines TRBV11-2 with TRBJ2-7; D unclear. Trimming took off 4 bases at V and 7 bases at J, with 17 bases between the two ends. Germline V gene lookup returns CDR1 SGHAT and CDR2 FQNNGV. The CDR3 loop spans 14 amino acids. The CDR3: CASSSGPLGSEQYF. For the CDR3, the DNA is TGTGCCAGCAGCTCCGGGCCCCTAGGTAGTGAGCAGTACTTC.

The chain combines TRBV18 with TRBJ1-3; D gene unclear. Germline CDR1 KGHSH, CDR2 LQKENI. Trimming pared 0 bases from V and 0 bases from J, leaving 18 bases between. The length of the CDR3 is 19 residues. The CDR3 nucleotides read TGTGCCAGCTCACCACCGGTTGGCCCTCAGTTAAGCTCTGGAAACACCATATATTTT. This translates into CASSPPVGPQLSSGNTIYF.

This rearrangement joins TRBV6-6 to TRBJ1-2; the match to TRBD1 covers 8 bases. Germline CDR1 reads MNHNY; CDR2 reads SVGAGI (reference sequence). With V trimmed by 6 bases and J by 3 bases, 9 bases remained unmatched. The CDR3 extends over 15 amino acids. The DNA of the CDR3 is TGTGCCAGCAGCTACGGGCCAGGGGGCGACTATGGCTACACCTTC. Amino acids: CASSYGPGGDYGYTF.

The chain is built from TRBV3-1 (or the pseudogene TRBV3-2) and TRBJ1-2, with D possibly matching TRBD1 (5 bases). Germline V gene lookup returns CDR1 LGHDT and CDR2 YNNKEL (reference sequence). This CDR3 has 15 amino acids. The V end was cut by 0 bases, the J end by 8 bases, with 16 bases between. CDR3 bases: TGTGCCAGCAGCCAAGATTATGGGGCCTCTACGGGCTACACCTTC. Residues: CASSQDYGASTGYTF.

The chain uses TRBV19 and TRBJ2-3; 9 bases line up with TRBD2. V shed 4 bases, J shed 3 bases, and the junction held 5 bases outside the gene matches. Per germline, CDR1 LNHDA and CDR2 SQIVND (reference sequence). The CDR3 totals 15 residues. CDR3 in amino acids: CASSTYSGSTDTQYF. CDR3 nucleotides: TGTGCCAGTAGTACCTATAGCGGGAGTACAGATACGCAGTATTTT.

The CDR3 here is CASSPVASPGNTIYF. CDR3 coding DNA: TGTGCCAGCTCACCGGTTGCCAGTCCCGGAAACACCATATATTTT. This chain uses TRBV18 with TRBJ1-3; D gene ambiguous. CDR3 size: 15 residues. V lost 3 bases and J 4 bases, leaving 13 bases between the germline ends. The germline V gene encodes CDR1 KGHSH and CDR2 LQKENI.

CDR3 residues: CASSPRLAGENEQFF. CDR3 DNA: TGCGCCAGCAGTCCCAGACTAGCGGGAGAGAATGAGCAGTTCTTC. This rearrangement joins TRBV10-1 to TRBJ2-1; 12 nucleotides agree with TRBD2. V lost 5 bases and J lost 7; bases outside the gene matches: 6. Germline values: CDR1 WNHNN, CDR2 SYGVQD (reference sequence). This CDR3 contains 15 residues.